What follows is one TCR beta chain and its context. Its specificity is unknown. This CDR3 is also generated by other DNA sequences in the sample. V lost 6 bases and J lost 6; bases outside the gene matches: 4. CDR1 KGHSH and CDR2 LQKENI come from the germline V gene. The CDR3 has 14 amino acids. The sample belongs to a study of T cell responses to AZD1222 COVID-19 vaccine. Study summary: Researchers grouped second doses given at about 4 or about 12 weeks into one pool. Regarding the study as a whole: Among the donors, most were white British and more were female, and clonal diversity was possibly underestimated. Among spike-specific TCRs, nearly half reportedly target unmutated variant regions.

Data came from immunoSEQ multiplex PCR; TCRdb stores just in-frame clones and leaves some out. The data contain more than 100,000 clones, approximately 90% of them seen just once; the ten biggest clones take up under 2%. This TCR derives from an adult in good health. The J gene is TRBJ1-4, the V gene TRBV18, with 10 bases that match TRBD1. This material consisted of peripheral blood, taken on day 0 of AZD1222 vaccination. The CDR3 protein is CASSSGTGDEKLFF. The CDR3 coding sequence is TGTGCCAGCTCTTCCGGGACAGGGGATGAAAAACTGTTTTTT.